The 20 T cell receptor beta chains listed next were all sequenced from one sample in a study of blood T cell repertoires in COVID-19. TCRdb keeps only in-frame clones here, not all; method: immunoSEQ multiplex PCR. The table lists about 97,000 clones, 80% to 90% of them singletons, with about 20% in the top ten. Sequencing was done on a sample of peripheral blood. Receptors were obtained from a human donor in a cohort sampled during active COVID-19.

CDR3 sequence: CASSSTGGYGYTF. The CDR3 nucleotides are TGTGCCAGCAGCTCGACAGGGGGCTATGGCTACACCTTC. The V gene is TRBV12-3 or TRBV12-4, the J gene TRBJ1-2; 9 positions match TRBD1. The CDR3 is 13 amino acids. The trim removed 6 bases at V and 4 bases at J, leaving 3 bases unmatched.

This clone was seen once. The DNA of the CDR3 is TGTGCCAGCAGCTCGCACGGACAGGGGGCCTACGAGCAGTACTTC. As protein: CASSSHGQGAYEQYF. The chain links TRBV13 to TRBJ2-7; 10 nucleotides match TRBD1. V gave up 4 bases and J gave up 2 bases; unmatched junction bases: 5. The CDR3 extends over 15 amino acids. The germline V gene encodes CDR1 PRHDT and CDR2 FYEKMQ (reference sequence). Using reference TRBV13 and TRBJ2-7 for the parts outside the CDR3, the full variable domain is AAGVIQSPRHLIKEKRETATLKCYPIPRHDTVYWYQQGPGQDPQFLISFYEKMQSDKGSIPDRFSAQQFSDYHSELNMSSLELGDSALYFCASSSHGQGAYEQYFGPGTRLTVT.

This clone was detected a few times. The chain combines TRBV3-1 (or the pseudogene TRBV3-2) with TRBJ1-6, with no clear D. The germline CDR1 and CDR2 sequences are LGHDT and YNNKEL (reference sequence). The CDR3 has 13 residues. Trimming took off 2 bases at V and 5 bases at J, with 4 bases between the two ends. The CDR3 protein is CASSQPDNSPLHF. CDR3 in DNA: TGTGCCAGCAGCCAACCGGATAATTCACCCCTCCACTTT.

J is TRBJ1-6 and V is TRBV5-1; 10 positions agree with TRBD1. CDR1 and CDR2 from the germline V gene are SGHRS and YFSETQ. This CDR3 spans 15 amino acids. With 3 bases clipped from V and 5 bases from J, the junction kept 2 bases outside the gene matches. CDR3 region: CASSSGQGNNSPLHF. Written as DNA, the CDR3 is TGCGCCAGCAGCTCGGGACAGGGGAATAATTCACCCCTCCACTTT. Drawing the rest from reference TRBV5-1 and TRBJ1-6, the complete variable domain is KAGVTQTPRYLIKTRGQQVTLSCSPISGHRSVSWYQQTPGQGLQFLFEYFSETQRNKGNFPGRFSGRQFSNSRSEMNVSTLELGDSALYLCASSSGQGNNSPLHFGNGTRLTVT.

The CDR3 reads CASSPPKTGENTGELFF. The CDR3 nucleotides are TGTGCCAGCAGTCCCCCCAAAACGGGAGAGAACACCGGGGAGCTGTTTTTT. The V and J genes are TRBV27 and TRBJ2-2; the D gene is possibly TRBD2 (6 bases). Per the germline V gene, CDR1 is MNHEY and CDR2 is SMNVEV (reference sequence). This CDR3 comprises 17 residues. V gave up 5 bases and J gave up 1 base, with 17 bases separating them.

This chain links TRBV2 with TRBJ2-3; 10 bases line up with TRBD1. Germline CDR1 is SNHLY and CDR2 is FYNNEI. There are 13 residues in the CDR3. The junction had 3 bases not matched to a gene; V was cut back by 2 bases and J by 10 bases. The CDR3 DNA sequence: TGTGCCAGCAGTGAAATTGGACAGGGGGCGCAGTATTTT. Translation gives CASSEIGQGAQYF.

Only a few counts were recorded for this clone. The genes are TRBV7-2 and TRBJ2-7; D might be TRBD1 (6 bases). V lost 8 bases to trimming and J lost 3 bases, with 17 bases between them. This CDR3 is 14 amino acids long. The germline gives CDR1 SGHTA, CDR2 FQGNSA. Here the CDR3 DNA reads TGTGCCAGCGGATGGACCGGGACAAACTACGAGCAGTACTTC. Encoded protein: CASGWTGTNYEQYF.

The rearrangement links TRBV11-2 to TRBJ2-7; TRBD2 matches 8 bases. This CDR3 spans 15 amino acids. The ends lost 4 bases at V and 6 bases at J; junction bases unmatched: 11. The germline CDR1 and CDR2 sequences are SGHAT and FQNNGV. The CDR3 reads CASSSGAGDHREQYF. CDR3 DNA: TGTGCCAGCAGCTCGGGAGCGGGAGATCACCGCGAGCAGTACTTC. The full variable domain, rest sourced from reference TRBV11-2 and TRBJ2-7, is EAGVAQSPRYKIIEKRQSVAFWCNPISGHATLYWYQQILGQGPKLLIQFQNNGVVDDSQLPKDRFSAERLKGVDSTLKIQPAKLEDSAVYLCASSSGAGDHREQYFGPGTRLTVT.

The V gene is TRBV5-1, the J gene TRBJ2-7, with 13 bases matching TRBD2. Germline V gene sequence: CDR1 SGHRS, CDR2 YFSETQ. This CDR3 spans 15 amino acids. With V trimmed by 3 bases and J by 2 bases, 2 bases remained unmatched. The CDR3 sequence is CASSWTSGSTYEQYF. Here the CDR3 DNA reads TGCGCCAGCAGCTGGACTAGCGGGAGTACCTACGAGCAGTACTTC.

V gene TRBV6-6 combines with J gene TRBJ2-7; possible D gene TRBD1, 5 bases. CDR3 size: 12 residues. Germline V lookup: CDR1 MNHNY, CDR2 SVGAGI (reference sequence). Trimming removed 7 bases from V and 4 bases from J, with 11 bases in between. The CDR3 here is CASTEAGYEQYF. CDR3 nucleotides: TGTGCCAGCACTGAGGCAGGGTACGAGCAGTACTTC.

Comment on this clone: The junction and the germline gene differ at one end; a read error may be behind it. The CDR3 loop reads CASSQGGLGSRLF. The CDR3 DNA is TGTGCCAGCAGCCAAGGGGGACTAGGCTCAAGGTTGTTC. The chain is built from TRBV7-2 and TRBJ2-7, with 8 positions matching TRBD2. The CDR3 spans 13 residues. From germline, CDR1 is SGHTA and CDR2 FQGNSA.

This sequence joins TRBV10-3 and TRBJ1-4; 9 bases map to TRBD1. The V segment lost 8 bases and the J segment 8 bases; nucleotides outside the gene matches: 12. This CDR3 is built from 15 residues. Per the germline V gene, CDR1 is ENHRY and CDR2 is SYGVKD. DNA of the CDR3: TGTGCCATCGGGGAGACAGGGGGAATGCGGGAAAAACTGTTTTTT. As protein: CAIGETGGMREKLFF.

With regard to this clone: The sample has other DNA sequences that encode this CDR3 too. The chain carries TRBV11-3 and TRBJ2-1; D might be TRBD1 (5 bases). V was trimmed by 4 bases and J by 4 bases, leaving 8 bases between them. The CDR3 is made up of 13 amino acids. CDR1 is SGHNT, CDR2 YENEEA, per germline. The CDR3 loop is CASSSQGYNEQFF. The CDR3 region has the DNA TGTGCCAGCAGCTCTCAGGGTTACAATGAGCAGTTCTTC. Looking up the rest from reference TRBV11-3 and TRBJ2-1 gives the full variable domain: EAGVVQSPRYKIIEKKQPVAFWCNPISGHNTLYWYLQNLGQGPELLIRYENEEAVDDSQLPKDRFSAERLKGVDSTLKIQPAELGDSAVYLCASSSQGYNEQFFGPGTRLTVL.

CDR3 residues: CASSLERGNTIYF. DNA for the CDR3: TGTGCCAGCAGCTTAGAGAGGGGAAACACCATATATTTT. This rearrangement joins TRBV7-8 to TRBJ1-3; D is unclear. This CDR3 has 13 residues. V dropped 1 base and J dropped 4 bases, with 5 bases sitting between them. Germline CDR1 is SGHVS and CDR2 is FQNEAQ.

The V and J genes are TRBV2 and TRBJ1-5, with 9 bases aligning to TRBD1. The CDR3 is made up of 15 amino acids. CDR1 and CDR2 (germline): SNHLY, FYNNEI. Trimming removed 6 bases from V and 7 bases from J; junction bases left unmatched: 10. Here the CDR3 reads CASSEQQGARQPQHF. CDR3 coding DNA: TGTGCCAGCAGCGAGCAACAGGGGGCTCGGCAGCCCCAGCATTTT.

The chain joins TRBV7-3 to TRBJ1-4; TRBD1 agrees at 7 bases. The CDR3 length is 17 residues. From germline, CDR1 is SGHTA and CDR2 FQGTGA. Unmatched junction bases numbered 13, after V lost 3 bases and J lost 6 bases. DNA for the CDR3: TGTGCCAGCAGCTTTATGATTTCGAGGGGGCTGGATGAAAAACTGTTTTTT. Its protein product is CASSFMISRGLDEKLFF.

The V call is TRBV12-3 or TRBV12-4, the J call TRBJ2-5; D is unclear. The CDR3 runs 11 residues. Between the trimmed V and J ends, which lost 7 bases and 5 bases, there was a span of 8 bases. The chain's CDR3 is CASTSVETQYF. CDR3 in DNA: TGTGCCAGCACCTCTGTGGAGACCCAGTACTTC.

This clone occurred once. V gene TRBV10-3 combines with J gene TRBJ2-1, with TRBD2 matching over 11 bases. Germline CDR1 and CDR2: ENHRY and SYGVKD. CDR3 length: 17 residues. The V and J ends lost 4 bases and 4 bases, in that order; junction bases with no gene match: 9. In DNA, the CDR3 is TGTGCCATCAGTGGCCTGACTAGCGGGACCCCGTACAATGAGCAGTTCTTC. It translates to CAISGLTSGTPYNEQFF.

V and J are TRBV19 and TRBJ1-5, with 9 positions matching TRBD1. With V trimmed by 3 bases and J by 7 bases, 10 bases remained unmatched. This CDR3 has 16 residues. Germline V gene sequence: CDR1 LNHDA, CDR2 SQIVND (reference sequence). Here the CDR3 reads CASSIYRGQGEQPQHF. In DNA form, the CDR3 reads TGTGCCAGTAGTATTTACAGGGGGCAGGGTGAGCAGCCCCAGCATTTT.

Regarding this clone: Different DNA sequences within this sample yield the same CDR3. The rearrangement links TRBV2 to TRBJ1-6; D is unclear. Germline V gives CDR1 SNHLY, CDR2 FYNNEI. This CDR3 contains 13 residues. V was shortened by 1 base and J by 8 bases, with 6 bases between the two germline ends. Here the CDR3 DNA reads TGTGCCAGCAGTGAAGGGGCATATTCACCCCTCCACTTT. Translation gives CASSEGAYSPLHF.